This passage covers 8 T cell receptor beta chains from one sample sequenced in a study of T-cell reconstitution after alpha-beta-depleted transplantation in children. Unique molecular identifiers were incorporated during preparation of the TCRbeta library. TCRdb re-analysed the PCR reads in MiXCR, keeping a single row per CDR3 protein. The sample has approximately 270,000 distinct CDR3 sequences; roughly a quarter are singletons. The input for sequencing was PBMCs, mostly from graft donor cells, taken 360 days after TCRalphabeta/CD19-depleted stem cell transplant. These TCRs come from a female patient younger than 10 who had a stem cell transplant for congenital amegakaryocytic thrombocytopenia, so the T cells may come from the graft donor.

The table lists this clonotype with a few counts. V usage is TRBV25-1 and J usage is TRBJ2-1; weak D call: TRBD1 (5 bases). Germline CDR1 reads MGHDK; CDR2 reads SYGVNS. Trimming left V 3 bases short and J 6 bases short, with 9 bases between. The CDR3 extends over 13 amino acids. The CDR3 sequence is CASSEHRSNEQFF. In DNA, the CDR3 is TGTGCCAGCAGTGAGCACAGGAGCAATGAGCAGTTCTTC.

This clonotype showed up just a few times. The chain combines TRBV6-5 with TRBJ2-2; the D gene could be TRBD1 or TRBD2 (5 bases each). Trimming took 0 bases from V and 3 from J, leaving 8 bases between them. The CDR3 spans 15 residues. CDR1 is MNHEY and CDR2 is SVGAGI in the germline V gene. CDR3 DNA: TGTGCCAGCAGTTACTCTGGGGGATACACCGGGGAGCTGTTTTTT. It codes for CASSYSGGYTGELFF.

The CDR3 region has the DNA TGTGCCTGGAGTGTATTGGGGAAACAGGGACGGGGGCAGCCCCAGCATTTT. It encodes CAWSVLGKQGRGQPQHF. V usage is TRBV30 and J usage is TRBJ1-5, with D tentatively TRBD1 (6 bases). The ends were cut back, 0 bases at V and 7 bases at J, with 22 bases in the middle. The CDR3 is 17 amino acids. Germline lookup yields CDR1 GTSNPN and CDR2 SVGIG (reference sequence). The whole variable domain, filled in from reference TRBV30 and TRBJ1-5, reads SQTIHQWPATLVQPVGSPLSLECTVEGTSNPNLYWYRQAAGRGLQLLFYSVGIGQISSEVPQNLSASRPQDRQFILSSKKLLLSDSGFYLCAWSVLGKQGRGQPQHFGDGTRLSIL.

This clonotype was picked up a small number of times. The V call is TRBV12-3 or TRBV12-4, the J call TRBJ1-1, with D unresolved. V dropped 6 bases and J dropped 3 bases, with 11 bases sitting between them. This CDR3 is 13 amino acids long. CDR3 amino acids: CASSPGVDTEAFF. The CDR3, as DNA: TGTGCCAGCAGCCCTGGTGTAGACACTGAAGCTTTCTTT.

This chain joins TRBV5-1 and TRBJ2-3, with D perhaps TRBD2 (6 bases). The CDR3 consists of 14 residues. Germline V lookup: CDR1 SGHRS, CDR2 YFSETQ. Trimming took off 1 base at V and 6 bases at J, with 12 bases between the two ends. CDR3 sequence reads: CASSLSASGDTQYF. As DNA, the CDR3 is TGCGCCAGCAGCTTGTCGGCCAGCGGGGATACGCAGTATTTT. Drawing the rest from reference TRBV5-1 and TRBJ2-3, the complete variable domain is KAGVTQTPRYLIKTRGQQVTLSCSPISGHRSVSWYQQTPGQGLQFLFEYFSETQRNKGNFPGRFSGRQFSNSRSEMNVSTLELGDSALYLCASSLSASGDTQYFGPGTRLTVL.

The rearrangement joins TRBV20-1 to TRBJ2-5, with D hard to call. V was trimmed by 4 bases and J by 3 bases, leaving 18 bases between them. The CDR3 runs 15 residues. The germline V gene encodes CDR1 DFQATT and CDR2 SNEGSKA (reference sequence). CDR3: CSATKLGPWEETQYF. In nucleotides, the CDR3 is TGCAGTGCTACAAAGCTGGGCCCGTGGGAAGAGACCCAGTACTTC.

A few counts support this clonotype. The DNA of the CDR3 is TGTGCCAGCAGCTTATCCCCCGTCGTTGAAAAACTGTTTTTT. Amino acids: CASSLSPVVEKLFF. The V gene is TRBV11-2, the J gene TRBJ1-4, with D uncertain. There are 14 residues in the CDR3. Trimming took 2 bases from V and 7 from J, leaving 11 bases between them. The germline gives CDR1 SGHAT, CDR2 FQNNGV.

The CDR3 loop is CASSNRDNEQFF. The CDR3 coding sequence is TGCGCCAGCAGCAACAGGGACAATGAGCAGTTCTTC. The chain couples TRBV5-1 to TRBJ2-1; perhaps TRBD1 as D (6 bases). V dropped 4 bases and J dropped 5 bases, with 7 bases sitting between them. This CDR3 has 12 amino acids. CDR1 and CDR2 (germline): SGHRS, YFSETQ.